The rows below give T cell receptor beta chains drawn from one sample of a study of T cells in Graves' hyperthyroidism and ophthalmopathy. A single record per CDR3 protein comes from TCRdb applying MiXCR to the multiplex PCR reads. This table has around 500,000 distinct CDR3 sequences, roughly 15% appearing once. What was sequenced was blood. The receptors derive from a woman aged 25 to 45 with Graves' ophthalmopathy. Both conserved end residues are part of each CDR3. D genes are given only for firm matches. Some rows mark clone size as missing; the rest say once, few, many or name a class of expanded clone.

j_call clone_size d_call v_call cdr3_aa cdr3_nt
TRBJ1-5 many - TRBV18 CASSLTQGVSNQPQHF TGTGCCAGCTCTCTCACGCAGGGTGTCAGCAATCAGCCCCAGCATTTT
TRBJ2-5 - - TRBV7-9 CASSPRGLAGFKETQYF TGTGCCAGCAGTCCGAGGGGGCTAGCGGGCTTTAAAGAGACCCAGTACTTC
TRBJ2-7 - - TRBV27 CASSSDLSYEQYF TGTGCCAGCAGTTCGGACTTGTCCTACGAGCAGTACTTC
TRBJ2-3 many - TRBV11-2 CASSLAPGQTDTQYF TGTGCCAGCAGCTTAGCTCCTGGACAGACAGATACGCAGTATTTT
TRBJ2-5 - - TRBV19 CASSVGLTQETQYF TGTGCCAGTAGCGTGGGACTTACGCAAGAGACCCAGTACTTC
TRBJ2-1 many TRBD2 TRBV20-1 CSARERWAGGKEIYNEQFF TGCAGTGCTAGAGAGAGATGGGCGGGAGGGAAGGAAATATACAATGAGCAGTTCTTC
TRBJ2-5 many TRBD1 TRBV11-2 CASSRDRGPETQYF TGTGCCAGCAGTCGGGACAGGGGGCCAGAGACCCAGTACTTC
TRBJ2-1 many TRBD2 TRBV20-1 CSALTSGSWNEQFF TGCAGTGCGTTGACTAGCGGGAGTTGGAATGAGCAGTTCTTC
TRBJ2-7 many TRBD2 TRBV5-1 CASSSILAGGTNNANYEQYF TGCGCCAGCAGCTCTATACTAGCGGGAGGGACCAATAACGCCAACTACGAGCAGTACTTC
TRBJ2-1 few - TRBV19 CASSITASSYNEQFF TGTGCCAGTAGTATTACAGCGAGCTCCTACAATGAGCAGTTCTTC
TRBJ2-7 many TRBD1 TRBV28 CASTGDRGYEQYF TGTGCCAGCACAGGGGACAGGGGGTACGAGCAGTACTTC
TRBJ2-7 many - TRBV28 CASSSLSPREASSYEQYF TGTGCCAGCAGTTCCCTATCCCCGAGGGAGGCCTCCTCCTACGAGCAGTACTTC
TRBJ2-7 - TRBD2 TRBV20-1 CSAPSGRGTYNEQYF TGCAGTGCTCCTAGCGGGAGGGGGACTTACAATGAGCAGTACTTC
TRBJ1-2 many - TRBV6-1 CASSEALGPSNYGYTF TGTGCCAGCAGTGAAGCGCTTGGACCGAGTAACTATGGCTACACCTTC
TRBJ1-2 few - TRBV20-1 CSAQTGLYGYTF TGCAGTGCTCAGACAGGACTCTATGGCTACACCTTC
TRBJ2-5 - TRBD2 TRBV7-8 CASTPSTSGRMETQYF TGTGCCAGCACCCCTTCGACTAGCGGGAGAATGGAGACCCAGTACTTC
TRBJ2-5 - - TRBV28 CASSEAPQETQYF TGTGCCAGCAGTGAAGCGCCACAAGAGACCCAGTACTTC
TRBJ2-7 many TRBD1 TRBV6-1 CASRRRQGAASYEQYF TGTGCCAGCAGGCGACGACAGGGGGCTGCGTCCTACGAGCAGTACTTC
TRBJ2-7 few TRBD1 TRBV5-6 CASSSPRQGTSYEQYF TGTGCCAGCAGCTCGCCGCGACAGGGAACCTCCTACGAGCAGTACTTC
TRBJ1-1 many - TRBV28 CASSLPINRAFF TGTGCCAGCAGTTTACCCATTAACCGGGCTTTCTTT
TRBJ2-1 many TRBD2 TRBV13 CASSQYKREAGKSSYNEQFF TGTGCCAGCAGCCAGTACAAGCGGGAAGCGGGGAAAAGCTCCTACAATGAGCAGTTCTTC
TRBJ2-3 many - TRBV20-1 CSARGSTDTQYF TGCAGTGCACGGGGCAGCACAGATACGCAGTATTTT
TRBJ2-7 many TRBD2 TRBV20-1 CSASGRGLYEQYF TGCAGTGCTAGCGGGAGGGGACTCTACGAGCAGTACTTC
TRBJ2-7 many - TRBV7-2 CASSLAGEYEQYF TGTGCCAGCAGCTTAGCGGGAGAATACGAGCAGTACTTC
TRBJ2-2 few - TRBV13 CASSLRQPNTGELFF TGTGCCAGCAGCTTACGACAGCCGAACACCGGGGAGCTGTTTTTT